The clone carrying this TCR beta chain has just one count. Germline lookup yields CDR1 MDHEN and CDR2 SYDVKM. V lost 1 base and J lost 10, with 5 bases in between. The CDR3 has 12 residues. Assay used: immunoSEQ multiplex PCR; TCRdb lists only in-frame clones, some missing. The sample includes around 230,000 clones, roughly 80% of them seen just once. The sample is drawn from a study of blood T cell repertoires in COVID-19. Study summary: T cells, B-cell-depleted T cells, or PBMCs supplied cDNA or gDNA.

This chain connects TRBV28 to TRBJ1-6; the D is unclear. The sample comprised peripheral blood. This TCR was sampled from a woman in her thirties or forties with active or convalescent COVID-19. The CDR3 region has the DNA TGTGCCAGCAGTTTATCAGCGTCACCCCTCCACTTT. It is translated as CASSLSASPLHF.